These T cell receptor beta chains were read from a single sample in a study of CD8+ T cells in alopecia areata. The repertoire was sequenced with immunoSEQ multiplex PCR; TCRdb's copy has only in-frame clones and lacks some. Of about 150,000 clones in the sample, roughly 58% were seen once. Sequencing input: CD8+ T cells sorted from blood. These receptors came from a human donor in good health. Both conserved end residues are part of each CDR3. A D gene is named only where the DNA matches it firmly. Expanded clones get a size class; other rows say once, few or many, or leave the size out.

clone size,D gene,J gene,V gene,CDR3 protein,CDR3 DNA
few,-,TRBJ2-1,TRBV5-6,CASTMHRSGSEDDEQFF,TGTGCCAGCACCATGCATAGGTCCGGGAGCGAAGACGATGAGCAGTTCTTC
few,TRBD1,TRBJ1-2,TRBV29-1,CSAEDRDGYTF,TGCAGCGCCGAGGACAGGGACGGCTACACCTTC
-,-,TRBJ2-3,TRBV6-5,CASHTGVPTDTQYF,TGTGCCAGCCATACGGGGGTTCCGACAGATACGCAGTATTTT
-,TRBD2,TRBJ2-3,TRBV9,CASSVTGRAVDTQYF,TGTGCCAGCAGCGTAACCGGGAGGGCCGTAGATACGCAGTATTTT
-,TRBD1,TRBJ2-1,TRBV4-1,CASKGQGGYNEQFF,TGCGCCAGCAAGGGACAGGGGGGCTACAATGAGCAGTTCTTC
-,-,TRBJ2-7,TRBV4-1,CASSQDAERYEQYF,TGCGCCAGCAGCCAAGATGCGGAACGCTACGAGCAGTACTTC
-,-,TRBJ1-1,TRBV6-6,CASSYGGTEAFF,TGTGCCAGCAGTTATGGGGGGACTGAAGCTTTCTTT
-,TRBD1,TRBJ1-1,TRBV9,CASSNEDRGNTEAFF,TGTGCCAGCAGCAACGAGGACAGGGGGAACACTGAAGCTTTCTTT
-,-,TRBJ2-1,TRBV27,CASSNSDPALYNEQFF,TGTGCCAGCAGTAACAGCGACCCAGCACTATACAATGAGCAGTTCTTC
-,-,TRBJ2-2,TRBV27,CASSFGNTGELFF,TGTGCCAGCAGTTTCGGAAACACCGGGGAGCTGTTTTTT
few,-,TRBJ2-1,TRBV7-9,CASSYVVLLDNEQFF,TGTGCCAGCAGCTACGTCGTCTTACTAGACAATGAGCAGTTCTTC
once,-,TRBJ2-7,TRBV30,CAWSAAGRYEQYF,TGTGCCTGGAGTGCGGCGGGCCGGTACGAGCAGTACTTC
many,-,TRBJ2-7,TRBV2,CATTRGGSYEQYF,TGTGCCACCACCCGGGGCGGCTCCTACGAGCAGTACTTC
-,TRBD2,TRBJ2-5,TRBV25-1,CASTRLEREGRETQYF,TGTGCCAGCACCCGGCTTGAGCGGGAGGGCCGGGAGACCCAGTACTTC
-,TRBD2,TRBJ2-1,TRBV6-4,CASSPSGRDEQFF,TGTGCCAGCAGCCCTAGCGGGAGGGACGAGCAGTTCTTC
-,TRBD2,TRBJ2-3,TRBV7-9,CASSSLAGGDVSTTDTQYF,TGTGCCAGCAGCTCGCTAGCGGGAGGCGATGTTTCAACCACAGATACGCAGTATTTT
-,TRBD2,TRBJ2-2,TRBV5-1,CASSPLLAGNTGELFF,TGCGCCAGCAGCCCCCTACTAGCGGGCAACACCGGGGAGCTGTTTTTT
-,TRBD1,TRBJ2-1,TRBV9,CASSAQGAINEQFF,TGTGCCAGCAGCGCGCAGGGGGCGATAAATGAGCAGTTCTTC
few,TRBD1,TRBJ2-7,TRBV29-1,CSARTGSAYEQYF,TGCAGCGCACGGACAGGGTCTGCCTACGAGCAGTACTTC
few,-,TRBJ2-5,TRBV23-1,CASTREFKEETQYF,TGCGCCAGCACCCGGGAGTTTAAGGAGGAGACCCAGTACTTC
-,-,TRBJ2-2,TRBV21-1,CASTEETSGNGPNTGELFF,TGTGCCAGCACCGAAGAGACTAGCGGGAACGGACCGAACACCGGGGAGCTGTTTTTT
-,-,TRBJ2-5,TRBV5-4,CASSSRSGQETQYF,TGTGCCAGCAGCTCGAGGTCAGGACAAGAGACCCAGTACTTC
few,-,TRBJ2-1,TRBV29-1,CSVEGVSSYNEQFF,TGCAGCGTTGAGGGCGTGAGCTCCTACAATGAGCAGTTCTTC
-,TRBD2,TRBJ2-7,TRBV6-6,CASSYSGGRSWEQYF,TGTGCCAGCAGTTACTCTGGCGGGAGGAGTTGGGAGCAGTACTTC
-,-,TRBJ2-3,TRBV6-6,CASSYLVSTDTQYF,TGTGCCAGCAGTTACCTGGTTAGCACAGATACGCAGTATTTT
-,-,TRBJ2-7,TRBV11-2,CASSFTGSHEQYF,TGTGCCAGCAGCTTTACGGGATCCCACGAGCAGTACTTC
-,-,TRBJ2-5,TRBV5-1,CASSPGGVPAEYF,TGCGCCAGCAGCCCCGGGGGCGTCCCCGCTGAGTACTTC
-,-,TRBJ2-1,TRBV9,CASSVEGTAYNEQFF,TGTGCCAGCAGCGTAGAAGGGACGGCGTACAATGAGCAGTTCTTC
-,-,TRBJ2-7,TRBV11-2,CASSLEAGGTGLYEQYF,TGTGCCAGCAGCTTAGAGGCGGGGGGGACAGGTCTGTACGAGCAGTACTTC
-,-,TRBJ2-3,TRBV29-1,CSVPLRGGGTDTQYF,TGCAGCGTACCCCTGAGGGGGGGTGGCACAGATACGCAGTATTTT
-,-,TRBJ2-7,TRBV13,CASSLGGREQYF,TGTGCCAGCAGCTTAGGTGGGCGGGAGCAGTACTTC
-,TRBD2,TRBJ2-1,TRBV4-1,CASSPPGLADNEQFF,TGCGCCAGCAGCCCCCCGGGACTAGCGGACAATGAGCAGTTCTTC
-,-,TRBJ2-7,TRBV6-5,CASRIGVRANYEQYF,TGTGCCAGCAGGATAGGGGTCCGGGCGAACTACGAGCAGTACTTC
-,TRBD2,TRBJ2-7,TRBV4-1,CASSQTSGSNYEQYF,TGCGCCAGCAGCCAAACTAGCGGGAGTAACTACGAGCAGTACTTC
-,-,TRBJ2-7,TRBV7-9,CASSSTRTTTSYEQYF,TGTGCCAGCAGCTCTACCCGGACTACGACCTCCTACGAGCAGTACTTC
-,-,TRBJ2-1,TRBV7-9,CASSYHPEGPDYNEQFF,TGTGCCAGCAGCTACCACCCCGAGGGTCCAGACTACAATGAGCAGTTCTTC
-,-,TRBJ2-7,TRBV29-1,CSVELDSTYEQYF,TGCAGCGTTGAATTGGACTCGACCTACGAGCAGTACTTC
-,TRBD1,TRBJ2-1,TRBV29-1,CSVDGVQGENYNEQFF,TGCAGCGTTGACGGCGTACAGGGGGAAAACTACAATGAGCAGTTCTTC
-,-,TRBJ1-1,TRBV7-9,CASSPHRGNTEAFF,TGTGCCAGCAGCCCGCATAGGGGGAACACTGAAGCTTTCTTT
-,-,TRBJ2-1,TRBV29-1,CSVASSTYNEQFF,TGCAGCGTTGCTAGCAGTACCTACAATGAGCAGTTCTTC
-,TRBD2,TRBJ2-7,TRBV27,CASSPRTSGAYEQYF,TGTGCCAGCAGTCCCAGGACTAGCGGCGCCTACGAGCAGTACTTC
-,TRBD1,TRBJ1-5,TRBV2,CASSVTTGGFSQPQHF,TGTGCCAGCAGTGTCACGACAGGGGGTTTCTCTCAGCCCCAGCATTTT
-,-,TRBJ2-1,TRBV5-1,CASRLAVYNEQFF,TGCGCCAGCAGGTTAGCGGTCTACAATGAGCAGTTCTTC
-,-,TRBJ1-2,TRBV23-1,CASSHALDRMSNYGYTF,TGCGCCAGCAGTCATGCGCTGGACCGGATGAGTAACTATGGCTACACCTTC
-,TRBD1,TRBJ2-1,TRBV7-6,CASSDRGPHNEQFF,TGTGCCAGCAGTGACAGGGGTCCCCACAATGAGCAGTTCTTC
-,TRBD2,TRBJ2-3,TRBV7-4,CASSFLTSDGDTQYF,TGTGCCAGCAGCTTCCTGACTAGCGACGGAGATACGCAGTATTTT
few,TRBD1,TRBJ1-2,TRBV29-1,CSVPATGTMDYTF,TGCAGCGTGCCCGCGACAGGGACTATGGACTACACCTTC
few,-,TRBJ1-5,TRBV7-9,CASSLGPSVSQPQHF,TGTGCCAGCAGCTTAGGTCCGTCAGTAAGTCAGCCCCAGCATTTT
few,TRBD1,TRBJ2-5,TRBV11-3,CASSYGQGSEETQYF,TGTGCCAGCAGCTATGGACAGGGTTCGGAGGAGACCCAGTACTTC
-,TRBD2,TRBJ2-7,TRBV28,CASSPAGRGDEQYF,TGTGCCAGCAGCCCAGCGGGACGGGGGGACGAGCAGTACTTC
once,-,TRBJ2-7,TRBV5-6,CASSQDLGEQYF,TGTGCCAGCAGCCAGGACCTGGGGGAGCAGTACTTC
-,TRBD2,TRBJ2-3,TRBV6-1,CASSRLAGAPDTQYF,TGTGCCAGCAGTCGACTAGCGGGAGCCCCAGATACGCAGTATTTT
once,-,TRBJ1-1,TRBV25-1,CASSEVGQIEAFF,TGTGCCAGCAGTGAAGTCGGACAGATTGAAGCTTTCTTT
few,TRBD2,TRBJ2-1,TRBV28,CASSLISGGYNEQFF,TGTGCCAGCAGTTTGATCTCGGGAGGGTACAATGAGCAGTTCTTC